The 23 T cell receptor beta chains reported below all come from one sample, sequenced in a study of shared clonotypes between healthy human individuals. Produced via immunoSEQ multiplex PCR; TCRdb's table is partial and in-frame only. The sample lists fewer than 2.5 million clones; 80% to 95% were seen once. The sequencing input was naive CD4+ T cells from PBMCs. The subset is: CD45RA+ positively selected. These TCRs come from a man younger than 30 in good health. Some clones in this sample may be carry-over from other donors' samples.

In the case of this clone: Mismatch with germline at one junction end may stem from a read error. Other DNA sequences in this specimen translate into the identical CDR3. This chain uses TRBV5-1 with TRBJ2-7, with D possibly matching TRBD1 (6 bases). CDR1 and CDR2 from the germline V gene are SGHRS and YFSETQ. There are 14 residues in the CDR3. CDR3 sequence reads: CASSLAGDPYEQYF. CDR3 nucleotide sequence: TGCGCCAGCAGTTTGGCAGGGGATCCCTACGAGCAGTACTTC.

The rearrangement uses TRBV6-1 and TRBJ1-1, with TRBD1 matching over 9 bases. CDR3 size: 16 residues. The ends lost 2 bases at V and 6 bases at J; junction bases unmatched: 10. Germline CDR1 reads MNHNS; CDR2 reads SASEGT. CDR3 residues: CASSEFLNRGQAEAFF. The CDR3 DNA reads TGTGCCAGCAGTGAATTTCTTAACAGGGGGCAGGCTGAAGCTTTCTTT.

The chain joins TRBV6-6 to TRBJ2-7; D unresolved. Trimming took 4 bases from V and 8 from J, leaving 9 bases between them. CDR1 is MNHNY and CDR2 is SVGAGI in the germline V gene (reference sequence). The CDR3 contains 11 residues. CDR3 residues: CASSSTWKQYF. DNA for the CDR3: TGTGCCAGCAGTTCGACTTGGAAGCAGTACTTC.

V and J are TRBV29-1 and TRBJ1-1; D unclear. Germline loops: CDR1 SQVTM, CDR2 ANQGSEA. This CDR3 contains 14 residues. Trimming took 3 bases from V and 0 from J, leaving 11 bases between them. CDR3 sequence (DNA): TGCAGCGTTGATACGGCGGCCATGAACACTGAAGCTTTCTTT. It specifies CSVDTAAMNTEAFF. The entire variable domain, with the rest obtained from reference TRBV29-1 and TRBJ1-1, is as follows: SAVISQKPSRDICQRGTSLTIQCQVDSQVTMMFWYRQQPGQSLTLIATANQGSEATYESGFVIDKFPISRPNLTFSTLTVSNMSPEDSSIYLCSVDTAAMNTEAFFGQGTRLTVV.

Here the CDR3 DNA reads TGTGCCAGCAGTGAAGTGTGGGGCTATGAGCAGTTCTTC. This sequence encodes CASSEVWGYEQFF. The chain carries TRBV2 and TRBJ2-1; maybe TRBD1 (5 bases). Trimming pared 1 base from V and 8 bases from J, leaving 9 bases between. Germline V gene data show CDR1 as SNHLY and CDR2 as FYNNEI. The CDR3 is 13 amino acids.

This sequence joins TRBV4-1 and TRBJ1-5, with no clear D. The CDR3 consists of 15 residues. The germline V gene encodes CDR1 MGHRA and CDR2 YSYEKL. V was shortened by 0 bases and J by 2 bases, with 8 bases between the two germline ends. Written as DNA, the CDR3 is TGCGCCAGCAGCCAAGATTCCGAGGGCAATCAGCCCCAGCATTTT. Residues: CASSQDSEGNQPQHF.

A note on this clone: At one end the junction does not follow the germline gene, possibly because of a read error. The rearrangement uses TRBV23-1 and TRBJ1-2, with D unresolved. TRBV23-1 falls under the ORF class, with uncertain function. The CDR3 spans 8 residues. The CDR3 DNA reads TGCGCCAGCGAAAGACCTCCCTTC. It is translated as CASERPPF.

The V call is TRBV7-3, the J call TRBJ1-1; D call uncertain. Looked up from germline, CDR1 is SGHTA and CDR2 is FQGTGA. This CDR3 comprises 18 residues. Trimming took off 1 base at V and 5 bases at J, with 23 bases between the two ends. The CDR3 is CASSLRPRVEGSSTEAFF. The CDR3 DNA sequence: TGTGCCAGCAGCTTAAGACCGCGTGTGGAGGGCTCCTCAACTGAAGCTTTCTTT.

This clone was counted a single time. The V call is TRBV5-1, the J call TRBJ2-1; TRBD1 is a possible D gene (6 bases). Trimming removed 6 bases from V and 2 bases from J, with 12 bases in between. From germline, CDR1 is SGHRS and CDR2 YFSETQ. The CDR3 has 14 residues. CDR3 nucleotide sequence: TGCGCCAGCACGAGGGACATCACCTACAATGAGCAGTTCTTC. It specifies CASTRDITYNEQFF.

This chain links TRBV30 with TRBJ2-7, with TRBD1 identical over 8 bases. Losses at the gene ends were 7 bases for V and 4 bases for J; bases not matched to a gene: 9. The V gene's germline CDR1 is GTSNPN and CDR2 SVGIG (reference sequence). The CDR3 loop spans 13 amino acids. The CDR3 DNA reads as TGTGCCTTTGCCTACGGGACAGGTTACGAGCAGTACTTC. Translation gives CAFAYGTGYEQYF. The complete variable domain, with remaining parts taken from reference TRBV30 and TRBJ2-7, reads SQTIHQWPATLVQPVGSPLSLECTVEGTSNPNLYWYRQAAGRGLQLLFYSVGIGQISSEVPQNLSASRPQDRQFILSSKKLLLSDSGFYLCAFAYGTGYEQYFGPGTRLTVT.

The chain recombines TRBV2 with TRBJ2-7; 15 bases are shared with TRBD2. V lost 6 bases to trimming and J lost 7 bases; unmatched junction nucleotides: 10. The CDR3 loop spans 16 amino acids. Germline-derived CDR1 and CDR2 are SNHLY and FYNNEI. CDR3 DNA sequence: TGTGCCAGCAGCCGAGGACTAGCGGGAGGGCCGGATGAGCAGTACTTC. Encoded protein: CASSRGLAGGPDEQYF.

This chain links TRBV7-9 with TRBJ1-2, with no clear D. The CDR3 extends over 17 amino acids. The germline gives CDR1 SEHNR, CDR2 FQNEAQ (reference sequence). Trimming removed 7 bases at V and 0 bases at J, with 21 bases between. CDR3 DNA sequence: TGTGCCAGCACCCCAGATGTCCAGGTCCTGACTAACTATGGCTACACCTTC. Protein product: CASTPDVQVLTNYGYTF.

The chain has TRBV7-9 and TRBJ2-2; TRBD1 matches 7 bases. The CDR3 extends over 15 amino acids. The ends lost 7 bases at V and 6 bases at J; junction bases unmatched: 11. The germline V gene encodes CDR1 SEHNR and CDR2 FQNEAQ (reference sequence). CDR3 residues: CASIHEGAQAGELFF. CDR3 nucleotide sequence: TGTGCCAGCATCCATGAGGGGGCGCAGGCCGGGGAGCTGTTTTTT.

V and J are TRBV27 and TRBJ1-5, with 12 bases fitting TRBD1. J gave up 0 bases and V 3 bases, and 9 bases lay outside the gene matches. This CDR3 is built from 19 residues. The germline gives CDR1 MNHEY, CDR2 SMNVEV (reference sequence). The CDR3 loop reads CASSLWGQGALSSNQPQHF. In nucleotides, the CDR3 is TGTGCCAGCAGTTTGTGGGGACAGGGGGCTTTATCTAGCAATCAGCCCCAGCATTTT.

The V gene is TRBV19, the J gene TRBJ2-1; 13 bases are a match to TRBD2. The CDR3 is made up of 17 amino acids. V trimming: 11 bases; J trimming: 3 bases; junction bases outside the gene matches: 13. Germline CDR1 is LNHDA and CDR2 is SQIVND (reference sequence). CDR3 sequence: CASEGLAGVGIYNEQFF. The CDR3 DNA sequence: TGTGCCTCCGAAGGACTAGCGGGAGTTGGTATCTACAATGAGCAGTTCTTC.

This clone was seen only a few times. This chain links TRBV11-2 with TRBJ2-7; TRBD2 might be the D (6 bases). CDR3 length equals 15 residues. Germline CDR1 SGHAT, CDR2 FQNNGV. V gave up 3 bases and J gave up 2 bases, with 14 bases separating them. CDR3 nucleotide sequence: TGTGCCAGCAGCTTGGCGGGCCAGCGGGCCTACGAGCAGTACTTC. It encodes CASSLAGQRAYEQYF.

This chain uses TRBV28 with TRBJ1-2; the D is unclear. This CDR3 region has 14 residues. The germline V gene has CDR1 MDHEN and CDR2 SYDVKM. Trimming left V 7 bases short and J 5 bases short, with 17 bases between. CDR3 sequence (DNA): TGTGCCAGCACCCAAACGGACTTGAATTATGGCTACACCTTC. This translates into CASTQTDLNYGYTF.

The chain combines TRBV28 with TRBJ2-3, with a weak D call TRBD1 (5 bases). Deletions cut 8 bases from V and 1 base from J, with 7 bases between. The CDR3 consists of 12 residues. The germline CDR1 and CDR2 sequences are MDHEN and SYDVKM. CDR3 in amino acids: CASQGRTDTQYF. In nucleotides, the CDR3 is TGTGCCAGCCAGGGCCGCACAGATACGCAGTATTTT.

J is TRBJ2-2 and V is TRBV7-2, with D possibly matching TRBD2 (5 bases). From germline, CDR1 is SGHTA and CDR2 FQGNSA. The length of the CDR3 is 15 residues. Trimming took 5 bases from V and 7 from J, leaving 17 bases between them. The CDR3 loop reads CASSARRTSVGELFF. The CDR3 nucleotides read TGTGCCAGCAGCGCGCGCCGTACTAGTGTCGGGGAGCTGTTTTTT.

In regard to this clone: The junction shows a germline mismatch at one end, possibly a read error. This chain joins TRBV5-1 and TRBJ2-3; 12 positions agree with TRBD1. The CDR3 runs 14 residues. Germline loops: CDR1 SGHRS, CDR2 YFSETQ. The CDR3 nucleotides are TGCGCCAGCAGCTTGGTCGCCGGGACAGGGGGCGAGGATTTT. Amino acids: CASSLVAGTGGEDF.

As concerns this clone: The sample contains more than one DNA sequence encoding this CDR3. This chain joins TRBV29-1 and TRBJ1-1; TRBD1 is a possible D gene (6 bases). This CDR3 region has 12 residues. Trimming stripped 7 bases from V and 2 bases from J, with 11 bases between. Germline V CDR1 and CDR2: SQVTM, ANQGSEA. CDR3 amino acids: CSGRTANTEAFF. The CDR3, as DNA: TGCAGCGGCCGGACAGCCAACACTGAAGCTTTCTTT. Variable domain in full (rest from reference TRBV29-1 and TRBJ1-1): SAVISQKPSRDICQRGTSLTIQCQVDSQVTMMFWYRQQPGQSLTLIATANQGSEATYESGFVIDKFPISRPNLTFSTLTVSNMSPEDSSIYLCSGRTANTEAFFGQGTRLTVV.

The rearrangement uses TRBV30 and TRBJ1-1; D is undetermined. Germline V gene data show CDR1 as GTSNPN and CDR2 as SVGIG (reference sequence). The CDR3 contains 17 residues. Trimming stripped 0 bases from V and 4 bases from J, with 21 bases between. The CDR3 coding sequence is TGTGCCTGGAGTGTCGGTCTCCTTGGTGCCCGGGGCACTGAAGCTTTCTTT. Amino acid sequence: CAWSVGLLGARGTEAFF.

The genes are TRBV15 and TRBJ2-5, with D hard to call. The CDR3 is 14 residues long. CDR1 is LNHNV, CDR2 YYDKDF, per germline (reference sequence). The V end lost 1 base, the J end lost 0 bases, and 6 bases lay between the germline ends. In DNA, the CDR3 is TGTGCCACCAGCAGAGGCTTGTACCAAGAGACCCAGTACTTC. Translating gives CATSRGLYQETQYF. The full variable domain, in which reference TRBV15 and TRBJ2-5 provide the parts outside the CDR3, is DAMVIQNPRYQVTQFGKPVTLSCSQTLNHNVMYWYQQKSSQAPKLLFHYYDKDFNNEADTPDNFQSRRPNTSFCFLDIRSPGLGDTAMYLCATSRGLYQETQYFGPGTRLLVL.